This T cell receptor (beta chain) was documented in a study of T cells in Graves' hyperthyroidism and ophthalmopathy. This clonotype was detected only a few times. The CDR3 sequence is 14 residues long. Per the germline V gene, CDR1 is MNHEY and CDR2 is SMNVEV (reference sequence). The V gene lost 5 bases and the J gene lost 0 bases, with 8 bases spanning the gap. It was RNA transcripts that yielded the amplified TCR beta CDR3 regions. Using the HTBI primer set, a first-round RT-PCR was run on the TCR CDR3. TCRdb reprocessed the multiplex PCR reads with MiXCR, giving one entry per CDR3 protein. The sample includes 94,000 or so distinct CDR3 sequences, about 51% seen only once; the top ten take less than 30%.

The V and J genes are TRBV27 and TRBJ1-5; D is undetermined. The specimen was blood. This receptor was obtained from a woman aged 40 to 55 with Graves' hyperthyroidism. The CDR3 sequence: CASSLHNSNQPQHF. CDR3 nucleotide sequence: TGTGCCAGCAGTCTCCATAATAGCAATCAGCCCCAGCATTTT.